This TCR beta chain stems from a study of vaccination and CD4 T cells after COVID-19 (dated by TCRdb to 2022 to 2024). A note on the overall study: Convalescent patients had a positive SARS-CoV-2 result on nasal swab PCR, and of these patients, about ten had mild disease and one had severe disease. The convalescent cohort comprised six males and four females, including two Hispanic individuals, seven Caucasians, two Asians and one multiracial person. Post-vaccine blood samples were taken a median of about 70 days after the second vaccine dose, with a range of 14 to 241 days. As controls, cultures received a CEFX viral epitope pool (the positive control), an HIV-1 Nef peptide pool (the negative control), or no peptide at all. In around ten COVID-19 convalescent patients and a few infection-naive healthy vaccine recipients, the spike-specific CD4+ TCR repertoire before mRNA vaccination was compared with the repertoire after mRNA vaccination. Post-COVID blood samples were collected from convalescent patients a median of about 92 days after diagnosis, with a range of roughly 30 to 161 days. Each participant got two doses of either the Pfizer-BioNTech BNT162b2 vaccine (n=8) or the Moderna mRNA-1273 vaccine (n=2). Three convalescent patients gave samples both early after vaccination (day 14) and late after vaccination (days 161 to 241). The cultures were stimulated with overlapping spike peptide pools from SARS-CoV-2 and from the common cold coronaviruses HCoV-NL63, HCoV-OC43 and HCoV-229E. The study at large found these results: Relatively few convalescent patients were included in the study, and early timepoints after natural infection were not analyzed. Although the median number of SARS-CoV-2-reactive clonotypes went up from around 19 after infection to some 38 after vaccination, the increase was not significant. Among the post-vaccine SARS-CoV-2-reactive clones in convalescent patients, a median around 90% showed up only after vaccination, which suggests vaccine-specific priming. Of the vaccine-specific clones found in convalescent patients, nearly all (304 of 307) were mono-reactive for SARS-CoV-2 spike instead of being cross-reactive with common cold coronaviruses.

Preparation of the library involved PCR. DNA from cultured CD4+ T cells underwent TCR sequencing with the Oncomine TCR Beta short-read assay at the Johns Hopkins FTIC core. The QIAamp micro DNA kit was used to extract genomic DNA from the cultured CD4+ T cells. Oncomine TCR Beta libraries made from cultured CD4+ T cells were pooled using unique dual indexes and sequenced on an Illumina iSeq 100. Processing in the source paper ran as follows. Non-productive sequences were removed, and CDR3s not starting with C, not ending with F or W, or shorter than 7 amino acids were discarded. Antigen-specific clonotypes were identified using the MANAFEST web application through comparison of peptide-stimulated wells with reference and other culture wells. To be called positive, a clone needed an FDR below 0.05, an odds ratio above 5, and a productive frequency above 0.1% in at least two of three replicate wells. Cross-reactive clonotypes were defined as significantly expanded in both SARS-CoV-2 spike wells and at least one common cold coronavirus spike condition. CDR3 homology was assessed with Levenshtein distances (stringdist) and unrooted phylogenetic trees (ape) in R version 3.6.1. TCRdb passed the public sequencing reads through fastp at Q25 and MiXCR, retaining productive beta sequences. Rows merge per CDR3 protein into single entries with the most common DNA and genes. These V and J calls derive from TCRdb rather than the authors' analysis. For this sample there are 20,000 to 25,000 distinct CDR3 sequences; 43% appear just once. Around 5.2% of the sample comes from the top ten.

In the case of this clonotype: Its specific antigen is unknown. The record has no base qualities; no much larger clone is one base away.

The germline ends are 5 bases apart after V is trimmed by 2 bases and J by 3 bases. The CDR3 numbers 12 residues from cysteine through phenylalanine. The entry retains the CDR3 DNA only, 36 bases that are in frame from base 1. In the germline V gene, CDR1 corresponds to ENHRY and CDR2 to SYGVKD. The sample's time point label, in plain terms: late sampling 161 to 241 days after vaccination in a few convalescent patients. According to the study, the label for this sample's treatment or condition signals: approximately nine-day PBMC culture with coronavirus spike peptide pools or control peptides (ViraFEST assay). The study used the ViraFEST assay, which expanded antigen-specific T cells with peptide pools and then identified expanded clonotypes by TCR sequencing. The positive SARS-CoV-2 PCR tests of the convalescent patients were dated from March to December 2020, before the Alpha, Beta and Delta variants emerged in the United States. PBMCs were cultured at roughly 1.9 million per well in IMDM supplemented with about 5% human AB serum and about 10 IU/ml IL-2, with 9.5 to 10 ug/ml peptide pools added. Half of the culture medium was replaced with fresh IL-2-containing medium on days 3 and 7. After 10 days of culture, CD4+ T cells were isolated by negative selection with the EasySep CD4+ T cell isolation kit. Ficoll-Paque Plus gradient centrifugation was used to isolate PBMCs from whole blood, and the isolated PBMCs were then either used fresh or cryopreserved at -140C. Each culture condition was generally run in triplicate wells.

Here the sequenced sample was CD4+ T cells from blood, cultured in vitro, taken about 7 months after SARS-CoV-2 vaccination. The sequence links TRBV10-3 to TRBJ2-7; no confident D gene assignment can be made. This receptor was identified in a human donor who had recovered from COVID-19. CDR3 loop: CAISETVYEQYF. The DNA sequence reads TGTGCCATCAGTGAGACAGTCTACGAGCAGTACTTC.